These T cell receptor beta chains were read from a single sample in a study of T cell changes during pregnancy in multiple sclerosis. Libraries were prepared by immunoSEQ multiplex PCR; TCRdb keeps only in-frame clonotypes and omits some of them. The sample carries about 38,000 clones, under 95% recorded once. The starting material was CD4+ T cells from peripheral blood mononuclear cells, obtained in the third trimester of pregnancy. These receptors all come from a female donor in good health, enrolled as a control in a pregnancy study. Both conserved end residues are trimmed from each CDR3. The D gene is left open where the match is weak.

v_call	d_call	j_call	cdr3_aa
TRBV7-3	TRBD1	TRBJ1-2	ASSPTGGTGDGYT
TRBV6-6	-	TRBJ2-7	ASFNRQDSYEQY
TRBV28	TRBD2	TRBJ2-1	ASSLRGTSGRGQYNEQF
TRBV4-1	-	TRBJ2-3	ASTAEPRGTQY
TRBV5-1	-	TRBJ1-1	ASSLDKNTEAF
TRBV9	-	TRBJ1-2	ASSEDSTGYGYT
TRBV19	TRBD2	TRBJ2-7	ASSITWTSGSTSEQY
TRBV29-1	TRBD1	TRBJ1-2	SVEDQADRRGPYYGYT
TRBV30	TRBD1	TRBJ1-6	AWSLDRGPTSPLH
TRBV30	-	TRBJ1-4	AWSVETGENEKLF
TRBV5-1	TRBD2	TRBJ2-7	ASSPRDYHEQY
TRBV5-4	TRBD2	TRBJ2-1	ASSSGGNYNEQF